This T cell receptor beta chain appears in the sequencing data of a study of blood T cell repertoires in COVID-19. Study summary: The study drew acute and convalescent COVID-19 samples from the United States, Italy and Spain. Sample material is recorded as cDNA or gDNA derived from T cells, B-cell-depleted T cells, or PBMCs.

As processed by the authors: Amplification of reference gene primers was used by the study to estimate nucleated cell counts. Using immunoSEQ multiplex PCR, the repertoire was profiled, and TCRdb retains in-frame clones only, with some absent. That table furnishes V, J and clone size, whereas the DNA furnished D and trimming. The sample shows about 120,000 clones, more than 75% of them seen only once. CDR3 length: 16 residues. Germline trimming cut 7 bases from V and 4 bases from J; bases unmatched to any gene: 9. Germline assignment: CDR1 MNHEY and CDR2 SMNVEV (reference sequence). The clonotype originates from a man in his sixties with acute or convalescent COVID-19. Sequenced material: peripheral blood. The rearrangement uses TRBV27 and TRBJ1-6; 8 bases line up with TRBD1. CDR3 in DNA: TGTGCCAGCACCTCATCAGGGGGCGCATATAATTCACCCCTCCACTTT. Translation: CASTSSGGAYNSPLHF.